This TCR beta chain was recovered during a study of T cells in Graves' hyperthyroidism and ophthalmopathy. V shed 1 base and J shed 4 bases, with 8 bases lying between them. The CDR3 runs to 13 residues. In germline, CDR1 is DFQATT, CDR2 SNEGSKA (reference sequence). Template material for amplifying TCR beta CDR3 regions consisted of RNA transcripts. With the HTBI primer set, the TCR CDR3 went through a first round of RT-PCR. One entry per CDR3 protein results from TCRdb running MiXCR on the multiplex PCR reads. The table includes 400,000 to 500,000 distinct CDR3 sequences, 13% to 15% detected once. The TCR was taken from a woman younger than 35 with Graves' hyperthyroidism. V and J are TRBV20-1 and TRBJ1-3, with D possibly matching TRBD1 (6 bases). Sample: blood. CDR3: CSARGDTGNTIYF. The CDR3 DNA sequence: TGCAGTGCTAGAGGGGACACAGGAAACACCATATATTTT.